Listed here are 29 T cell receptor beta chains from one sample, sequenced in a study of shared T cell receptors in the human thymus. Profiling relied on immunoSEQ multiplex PCR, and the TCRdb table lists in-frame clones only, not all of them. Of some 700,000 clones listed, around nine tenths are singletons. In addition, the sample was reused for a study of human thymus T cells.

The sample consisted of thymocytes. The origin of the receptors is a boy younger than two with a congenital heart defect.

DNA of the CDR3: TGTGCCAGCAGCTTACCCCCCGGGGCTAGCGGAGTCGACCACGAGCAGTACTTC. It specifies CASSLPPGASGVDHEQYF. The chain links TRBV11-3 to TRBJ2-7; 7 bases are shared with TRBD2. Trimming removed 2 bases from V and 5 bases from J; junction bases left unmatched: 18. Per the germline V gene, CDR1 is SGHNT and CDR2 is YENEEA. There are 18 residues in the CDR3.

In its sample, this clone was seen a few times. Other DNA sequences in the same sample also yield this CDR3. V gene TRBV6-4 combines with J gene TRBJ2-3; 10 positions match TRBD2. CDR1 and CDR2 from the germline V gene are MRHNA and SNTAGT. With V trimmed by 2 bases and J by 3 bases, 2 bases remained unmatched. CDR3 length: 15 amino acids. CDR3 in amino acids: CASSDPSGSTDTQYF. DNA of the CDR3: TGTGCCAGCAGTGACCCTAGCGGGAGTACAGATACGCAGTATTTT.

J is TRBJ2-2 and V is TRBV7-9; possibly TRBD2 for D (6 bases). The CDR3 is 17 amino acids. The germline CDR1 and CDR2 sequences are SEHNR and FQNEAQ (reference sequence). The CDR3 spells CVQRSKASEANTGELFF. The CDR3 region has the DNA TGTGTCCAGCGCTCTAAGGCTAGCGAGGCGAACACCGGGGAGCTGTTTTTT.

The rearrangement joins TRBV19 to TRBJ1-1, with D perhaps TRBD1 (5 bases). The germline gives CDR1 LNHDA, CDR2 SQIVND (reference sequence). The CDR3 spans 14 residues. Between the trimmed V and J ends, which lost 1 base and 2 bases, there was a span of 8 bases. CDR3 amino acids: CASSIGGANTEAFF. CDR3 coding DNA: TGTGCCAGTAGTATAGGGGGCGCAAACACTGAAGCTTTCTTT.

The chain carries TRBV15 and TRBJ1-3, with 7 bases identical to TRBD1. Germline V gene sequence: CDR1 LNHNV, CDR2 YYDKDF (reference sequence). This CDR3 contains 18 residues. The V gene end was trimmed by 0 bases and the J gene end by 0 bases; junction bases not matched to a gene: 8. The CDR3, as DNA: TGTGCCACCAGCAGAGAGGTGGCACAGGGGCACTCTGGAAACACCATATATTTT. It specifies CATSREVAQGHSGNTIYF.

The rearrangement joins TRBV7-9 to TRBJ1-5; TRBD1 matches at 7 bases. From germline, CDR1 is SEHNR and CDR2 FQNEAQ (reference sequence). V dropped 5 bases and J dropped 3; count of bases not matched to a gene: 13. The CDR3 runs 17 residues. The CDR3 spells CASSPGRRGQLNQPQHF. The CDR3, as DNA: TGTGCCAGCAGCCCCGGGCGAAGGGGGCAACTCAATCAGCCCCAGCATTTT.

The rearrangement links TRBV6-5 to TRBJ2-7; 8 bases match TRBD2. The CDR3 has 14 residues. The ends lost 2 bases at V and 5 bases at J; junction bases unmatched: 5. CDR1 is MNHEY and CDR2 is SVGAGI in the germline V gene. The CDR3 nucleotides are TGTGCCAGCAGTTACAGAGGACTAGCTCACGAGCAGTACTTC. As protein: CASSYRGLAHEQYF.

Points on this clone: Germline and junction disagree at one end, which may indicate a read error. This chain links TRBV4-1 with TRBJ2-1; TRBD2 agrees at 13 bases. Germline CDR1 MGHRA, CDR2 YSYEKL. The CDR3 sequence is 16 residues long. This CDR3 is CASSPGTSGIYSEQFF. The CDR3 nucleotides read TGCGCCAGCAGCCCCGGGACTAGCGGGATTTACAGTGAGCAGTTCTTC.

This rearrangement joins TRBV30 to TRBJ1-2; 8 bases align to TRBD1. The CDR3 loop spans 16 amino acids. CDR1 and CDR2 (germline): GTSNPN, SVGIG (reference sequence). The J segment lost 4 bases and the V segment lost 4 bases, leaving 14 bases of the junction unmatched. The CDR3 nucleotides read TGTGCCTGGACACCGTTTGGGCAGGGGGCAGTCTATGGCTACACCTTC. Its translation: CAWTPFGQGAVYGYTF.

J is TRBJ2-1 and V is TRBV7-9, with 7 bases aligning to TRBD1. This CDR3 spans 15 amino acids. Germline V lookup: CDR1 SEHNR, CDR2 FQNEAQ (reference sequence). V trimming: 5 bases; J trimming: 0 bases; junction bases outside the gene matches: 4. The CDR3 bases are TGTGCCAGCAGCCCAAGGACAGGCTCCTACAATGAGCAGTTCTTC. Translating gives CASSPRTGSYNEQFF.

The chain has TRBV4-3 and TRBJ2-7; 8 bases agree with TRBD1. V shed 3 bases and J 1 base; nucleotides not matched to a gene: 11. CDR3 length: 17 amino acids. Germline CDR1 reads LGHNA; CDR2 reads YSLEER. The DNA for the CDR3 is TGCGCCAGCAGCCAGATCGACAGGGGAGGAGGGTCCTACGAGCAGTACTTC. It codes for CASSQIDRGGGSYEQYF.

The V gene is TRBV5-1, the J gene TRBJ2-5; 13 bases fit TRBD2. J was trimmed by 13 bases and V by 4 bases; bases with no gene match: 13. CDR1 SGHRS and CDR2 YFSETQ come from the germline V gene. The CDR3 is made up of 15 amino acids. CDR3 region: CASSQRTSGSDPPYF. In nucleotides, the CDR3 is TGCGCCAGCAGCCAAAGGACTAGCGGGAGTGATCCCCCGTACTTC.

The chain links TRBV5-1 to TRBJ1-3; 9 bases line up with TRBD1. Losses at the gene ends were 5 bases for V and 0 bases for J; bases not matched to a gene: 6. The CDR3 spans 16 residues. Per germline, CDR1 SGHRS and CDR2 YFSETQ. This CDR3 is CASRPGTGSSGNTIYF. Here the CDR3 DNA reads TGCGCCAGCAGACCCGGGACAGGGAGCTCTGGAAACACCATATATTTT.

The chain has TRBV5-1 and TRBJ2-1; the match to TRBD2 covers 10 bases. The V gene's germline CDR1 is SGHRS and CDR2 YFSETQ. V lost 4 bases to trimming and J lost 11 bases; unmatched junction nucleotides: 18. CDR3 size: 17 residues. CDR3 bases: TGCGCCAGCAGCCCCAATCTAGCTAGCGGGGGCGCATGGAAGCAGTTCTTC. It yields the protein CASSPNLASGGAWKQFF.

This chain joins TRBV18 and TRBJ2-2, with D possibly matching TRBD2 (6 bases). The V gene's germline CDR1 is KGHSH and CDR2 LQKENI. The length of the CDR3 is 16 residues. With 0 bases removed from V and 4 bases from J, the gap between germline ends came to 12 bases. Here the CDR3 reads CASSPPRREGTGELFF. DNA of the CDR3: TGTGCCAGCTCACCACCCCGGAGGGAAGGCACCGGGGAGCTGTTTTTT.

In regard to this clone: The sample holds other DNA sequences that translate to the same CDR3. J is TRBJ2-7 and V is TRBV20-1, with a tentative D call TRBD1 (6 bases). V was trimmed by 6 bases and J by 3 bases, leaving 9 bases between them. Germline V gene data show CDR1 as DFQATT and CDR2 as SNEGSKA (reference sequence). This CDR3 comprises 11 residues. This chain's CDR3 is CSAWDNYEQYF. The CDR3 region has the DNA TGCAGTGCCTGGGACAACTACGAGCAGTACTTC.

Turning to this clone: At the DNA level, this CDR3 is encoded by other sequences in the same sample as well. V gene TRBV5-1 combines with J gene TRBJ2-1, with a weak D call TRBD2 (6 bases). This CDR3 has 13 residues. Germline V lookup: CDR1 SGHRS, CDR2 YFSETQ. The V end was cut by 0 bases, the J end by 7 bases, with 8 bases between. DNA for the CDR3: TGCGCCAGCAGCTTGGACGGGGGTAATGAGCAGTTCTTC. Translated: CASSLDGGNEQFF. The complete variable domain, with remaining parts taken from reference TRBV5-1 and TRBJ2-1, reads KAGVTQTPRYLIKTRGQQVTLSCSPISGHRSVSWYQQTPGQGLQFLFEYFSETQRNKGNFPGRFSGRQFSNSRSEMNVSTLELGDSALYLCASSLDGGNEQFFGPGTRLTVL.

The rearrangement joins TRBV28 to TRBJ1-5; 10 positions agree with TRBD1. This CDR3 contains 15 residues. Germline-derived CDR1 and CDR2 are MDHEN and SYDVKM. Trimming took 8 bases from V and 5 from J; bases not matched to a gene: 9. This CDR3 reads CASRDRGARDQPQHF. CDR3 sequence (DNA): TGTGCCAGCCGGGACAGGGGCGCTCGGGATCAGCCCCAGCATTTT.

The chain combines TRBV28 with TRBJ2-7, with 9 bases matching TRBD1. The germline V gene has CDR1 MDHEN and CDR2 SYDVKM. The CDR3 consists of 17 residues. J was trimmed by 1 base and V by 6 bases; bases with no gene match: 13. DNA of the CDR3: TGTGCCAGCAGCCGCGAATCTCGGGACAGGGCTTCCTACGAGCAGTACTTC. Translation: CASSRESRDRASYEQYF.

The chain recombines TRBV7-9 with TRBJ2-1; tentative D call: TRBD2 (6 bases). The germline V and J ends were trimmed by 5 bases and 0 bases, with 8 bases remaining between them. Germline values: CDR1 SEHNR, CDR2 FQNEAQ (reference sequence). The CDR3 extends over 14 amino acids. The CDR3: CASSGGSSYNEQFF. DNA for the CDR3: TGTGCCAGCAGCGGGGGGAGCTCCTACAATGAGCAGTTCTTC.

V gene TRBV6-6 combines with J gene TRBJ2-7, with 7 bases identical to TRBD2. V shed 7 bases and J 4 bases; nucleotides not matched to a gene: 10. There are 14 residues in the CDR3. The germline gives CDR1 MNHNY, CDR2 SVGAGI (reference sequence). The CDR3 sequence: CASTRRWGGYEQYF. As DNA, the CDR3 is TGTGCCAGCACCCGACGTTGGGGGGGGTACGAGCAGTACTTC.

V gene TRBV5-1 combines with J gene TRBJ2-7, with D perhaps matching TRBD1 (6 bases). CDR1 and CDR2 from the germline V gene are SGHRS and YFSETQ. CDR3 size: 15 residues. The ends were cut back, 4 bases at V and 0 bases at J, with 14 bases in the middle. CDR3 residues: CASSAYRAFSYEQYF. The CDR3 region has the DNA TGCGCCAGCAGCGCCTACAGGGCGTTCTCCTACGAGCAGTACTTC.

The genes are TRBV6-7 and TRBJ2-1, with 10 bases identical to TRBD1. TRBV6-7 counts as an open reading frame of uncertain function. The V and J ends lost 2 bases and 0 bases, in that order; junction bases with no gene match: 1. The CDR3 sequence is 16 residues long. The DNA of the CDR3 is TGTGCCAGCAGTTACCGGGACAGGGGCTCCTACAATGAGCAGTTCTTC. Its protein product is CASSYRDRGSYNEQFF.

The J gene is TRBJ2-1, the V gene TRBV5-4, with D hard to call. The V end lost 0 bases, the J end lost 4 bases, and 8 bases lay between the germline ends. Germline lookup yields CDR1 SGHNT and CDR2 YYREEE (reference sequence). The CDR3 sequence is 14 residues long. CDR3 sequence: CASSLGALYNEQFF. DNA of the CDR3: TGTGCCAGCAGCTTGGGGGCACTTTACAATGAGCAGTTCTTC.

This clone turned up a few times. The rearrangement links TRBV6-5 to TRBJ2-7; 8 bases line up with TRBD1. The CDR3 totals 13 residues. Germline loops: CDR1 MNHEY, CDR2 SVGAGI. With V trimmed by 4 bases and J by 4 bases, 3 bases remained unmatched. The CDR3 DNA follows: TGTGCCAGCAGTTTCGACAGGGGATACGAGCAGTACTTC. Translation gives CASSFDRGYEQYF.

This CDR3 reads CASSLRERGYEQYF. The CDR3 DNA follows: TGTGCCAGCAGTTTGCGCGAACGAGGTTACGAGCAGTACTTC. V gene TRBV28 combines with J gene TRBJ2-7; D remains unclear. Germline-derived CDR1 and CDR2 are MDHEN and SYDVKM. V was trimmed by 3 bases and J by 4 bases, leaving 13 bases between them. This CDR3 has 14 amino acids. Based on the CDR3 plus reference TRBV28 and TRBJ2-7, the full variable domain is DVKVTQSSRYLVKRTGEKVFLECVQDMDHENMFWYRQDPGLGLRLIYFSYDVKMKEKGDIPEGYSVSREKKERFSLILESASTNQTSMYLCASSLRERGYEQYFGPGTRLTVT.

The V call is TRBV18, the J call TRBJ1-2; D may be TRBD1 (6 bases). CDR3 length: 15 residues. The V gene's germline CDR1 is KGHSH and CDR2 LQKENI. With 0 bases removed from V and 8 bases from J, the gap between germline ends came to 16 bases. The CDR3 DNA follows: TGTGCCAGCTCACCACCGACAGGTGGCTGGGACGGCTACACCTTC. Residues: CASSPPTGGWDGYTF.

The rearrangement joins TRBV15 to TRBJ2-7; 14 nucleotides line up with TRBD2. Germline trimming cut 0 bases from V and 3 bases from J; bases unmatched to any gene: 13. This CDR3 is 20 amino acids long. From germline, CDR1 is LNHNV and CDR2 YYDKDF (reference sequence). CDR3 in amino acids: CATSRDWAAGTSGSNYEQYF. CDR3 sequence (DNA): TGTGCCACCAGCAGAGATTGGGCCGCCGGGACTAGCGGGAGTAACTACGAGCAGTACTTC.

This clone was seen a few times. The rearrangement links TRBV4-1 to TRBJ2-1; 12 bases align to TRBD1. Germline assignment: CDR1 MGHRA and CDR2 YSYEKL. The CDR3 is 18 residues long. V lost 1 base, J lost 7 bases, and 11 bases stayed unmatched. CDR3 in amino acids: CASSQGGSGQGAWNEQFF. CDR3 in DNA: TGCGCCAGCAGCCAAGGAGGATCGGGACAGGGGGCGTGGAATGAGCAGTTCTTC.